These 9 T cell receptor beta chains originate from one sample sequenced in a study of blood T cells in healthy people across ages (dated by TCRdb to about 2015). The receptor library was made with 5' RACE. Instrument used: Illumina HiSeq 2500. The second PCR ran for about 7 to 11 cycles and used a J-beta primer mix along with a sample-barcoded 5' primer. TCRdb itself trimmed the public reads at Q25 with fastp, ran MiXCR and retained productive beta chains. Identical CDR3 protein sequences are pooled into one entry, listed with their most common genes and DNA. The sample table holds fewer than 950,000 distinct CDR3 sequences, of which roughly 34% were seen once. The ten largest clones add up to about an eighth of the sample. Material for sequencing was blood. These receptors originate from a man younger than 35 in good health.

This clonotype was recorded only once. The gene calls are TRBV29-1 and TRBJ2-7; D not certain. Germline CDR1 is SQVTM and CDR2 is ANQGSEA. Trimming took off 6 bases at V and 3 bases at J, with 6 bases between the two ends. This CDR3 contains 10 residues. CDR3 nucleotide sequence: TGCAGCGTAGGAAACTACGAGCAGTACTTC. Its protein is CSVGNYEQYF.

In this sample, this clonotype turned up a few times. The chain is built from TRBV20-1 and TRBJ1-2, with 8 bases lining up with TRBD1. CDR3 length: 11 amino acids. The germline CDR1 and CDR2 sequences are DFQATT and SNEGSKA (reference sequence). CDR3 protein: CSRTGPHGYTF. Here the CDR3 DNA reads TGCAGCCGGACAGGGCCCCATGGCTACACCTTC.

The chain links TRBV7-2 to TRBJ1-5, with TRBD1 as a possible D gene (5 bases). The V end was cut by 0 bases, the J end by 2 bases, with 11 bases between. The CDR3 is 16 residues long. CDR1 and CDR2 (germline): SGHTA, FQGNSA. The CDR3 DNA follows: TGTGCCAGCAGCTTAGCGTTGGGGGTAGGCAATCAGCCCCAGCATTTT. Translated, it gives CASSLALGVGNQPQHF.

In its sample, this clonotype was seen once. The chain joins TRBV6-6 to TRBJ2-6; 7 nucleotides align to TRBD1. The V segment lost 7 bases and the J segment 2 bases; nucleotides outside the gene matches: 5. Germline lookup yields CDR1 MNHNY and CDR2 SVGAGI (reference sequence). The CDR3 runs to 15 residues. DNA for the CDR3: TGTGCCAGCACCGACACAGGGGCTGGGGCCAACGTCCTGACTTTC. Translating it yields CASTDTGAGANVLTF.

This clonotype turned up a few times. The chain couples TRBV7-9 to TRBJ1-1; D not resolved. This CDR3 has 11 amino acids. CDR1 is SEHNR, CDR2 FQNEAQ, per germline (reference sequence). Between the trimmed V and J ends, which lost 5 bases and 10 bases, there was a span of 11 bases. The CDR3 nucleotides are TGTGCCAGCAGCCCCGTGGTCGGAGCTTTCTTT. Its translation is CASSPVVGAFF.

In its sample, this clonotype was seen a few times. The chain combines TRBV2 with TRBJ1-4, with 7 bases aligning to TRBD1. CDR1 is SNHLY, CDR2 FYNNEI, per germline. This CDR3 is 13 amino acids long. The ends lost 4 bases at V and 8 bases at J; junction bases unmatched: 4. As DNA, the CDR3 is TGTGCCAGCAGTGGGACAGGAGGAGAAAAACTGTTTTTT. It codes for CASSGTGGEKLFF.

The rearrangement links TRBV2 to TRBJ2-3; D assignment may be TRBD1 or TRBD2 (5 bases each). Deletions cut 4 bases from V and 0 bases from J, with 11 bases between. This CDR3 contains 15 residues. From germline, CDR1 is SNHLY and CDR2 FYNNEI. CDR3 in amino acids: CASSVRGGSTDTQYF. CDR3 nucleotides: TGTGCCAGCAGTGTCCGTGGGGGAAGCACAGATACGCAGTATTTT.

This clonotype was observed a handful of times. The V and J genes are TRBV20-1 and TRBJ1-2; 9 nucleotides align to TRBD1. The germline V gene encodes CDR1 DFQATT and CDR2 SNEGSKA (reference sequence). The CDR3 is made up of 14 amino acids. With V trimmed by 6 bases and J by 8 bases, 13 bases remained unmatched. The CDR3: CSAESRDRVYGYTF. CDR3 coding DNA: TGCAGTGCAGAGAGCCGGGACAGGGTTTACGGCTACACCTTC.

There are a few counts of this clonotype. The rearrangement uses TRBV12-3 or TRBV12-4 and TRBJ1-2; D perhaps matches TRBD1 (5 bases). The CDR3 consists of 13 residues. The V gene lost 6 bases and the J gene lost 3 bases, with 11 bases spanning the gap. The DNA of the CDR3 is TGTGCCAGCAGAGACCTAGGGGACTATGGCTACACCTTC. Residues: CASRDLGDYGYTF.